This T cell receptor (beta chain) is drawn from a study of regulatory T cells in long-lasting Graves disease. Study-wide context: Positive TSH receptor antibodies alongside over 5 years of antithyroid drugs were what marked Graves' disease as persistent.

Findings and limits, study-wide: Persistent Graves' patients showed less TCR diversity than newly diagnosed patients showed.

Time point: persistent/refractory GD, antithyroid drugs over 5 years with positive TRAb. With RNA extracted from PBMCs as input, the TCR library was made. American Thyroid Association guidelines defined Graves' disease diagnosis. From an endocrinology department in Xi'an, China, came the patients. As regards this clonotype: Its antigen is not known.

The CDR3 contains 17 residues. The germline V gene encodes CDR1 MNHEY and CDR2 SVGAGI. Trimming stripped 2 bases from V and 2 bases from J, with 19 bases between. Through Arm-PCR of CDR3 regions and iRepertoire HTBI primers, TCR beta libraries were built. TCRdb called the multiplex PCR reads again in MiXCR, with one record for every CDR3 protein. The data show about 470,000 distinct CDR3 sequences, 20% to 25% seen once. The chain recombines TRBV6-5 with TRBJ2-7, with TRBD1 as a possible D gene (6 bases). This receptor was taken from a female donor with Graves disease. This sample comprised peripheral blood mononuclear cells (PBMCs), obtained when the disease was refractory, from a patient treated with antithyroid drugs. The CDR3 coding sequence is TGTGCCAGCAGTTACCCGAACAGGGTTGGGAACGCCTACGAGCAGTACTTC. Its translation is CASSYPNRVGNAYEQYF.